The text below deals with one T cell receptor beta chain. Sequencing was performed with immunoSEQ multiplex PCR; in TCRdb, only in-frame clones are kept and a portion is missing. The table shows roughly 2.1 million clones, with roughly 91% occurring only once. This entry comes from a study of shared clonotypes between healthy human individuals. About the study: Researchers drew samples from a couple of women and a few men aged 18 to 49.

Naive CD8 cells comprised CD45RO-negative, CCR7-positively selected cells, excluding terminally differentiated effector memory CD45RA+ cells. This clonotype was obtained from a man aged 18 to 29 in good health. Some clones in this sample may be carry-over from other donors' samples. Material: naive CD8+ T cells from PBMCs.

CDR3 nucleotide sequence: TGTGCCAGCAGTGAAGGGGACAGGGACTCCTACGAGCAGTACTTC. Translating it yields CASSEGDRDSYEQYF. The chain recombines TRBV2 with TRBJ2-7; 9 positions match TRBD1. The ends lost 1 base at V and 0 bases at J; junction bases unmatched: 1. Germline V lookup: CDR1 SNHLY, CDR2 FYNNEI. The CDR3 contains 15 residues. The variable domain in full, with the rest retrieved from reference TRBV2 and TRBJ2-7, is EPEVTQTPSHQVTQMGQEVILRCVPISNHLYFYWYRQILGQKVEFLVSFYNNEISEKSEIFDDQFSVERPDGSNFTLKIRSTKLEDSAMYFCASSEGDRDSYEQYFGPGTRLTVT.